The 9 T cell receptor beta chains reported below all come from one sample, sequenced in a study of blood T cell repertoires in COVID-19. Generated by immunoSEQ multiplex PCR, the TCRdb table keeps only in-frame clones and is missing some. The sample has under 95,000 clones; around 90% are singletons. Sample: peripheral blood. These receptor sequences come from a human donor in a cohort sampled during active COVID-19.

The V and J genes are TRBV9 and TRBJ2-4; D is perhaps TRBD2 (6 bases). The CDR3 runs to 14 residues. Trimming took off 0 bases at V and 10 bases at J, with 14 bases between the two ends. Germline CDR1 reads SGDLS; CDR2 reads YYNGEE. CDR3 amino acids: CASSVGLESWIQYF. The CDR3 DNA sequence: TGTGCCAGCAGCGTAGGACTAGAAAGCTGGATTCAGTACTTC.

This chain joins TRBV27 and TRBJ2-1; 8 nucleotides agree with TRBD1. The CDR3 totals 14 residues. J gave up 5 bases and V 3 bases, and 3 bases lay outside the gene matches. In germline, CDR1 is MNHEY, CDR2 SMNVEV (reference sequence). CDR3 coding DNA: TGTGCCAGCAGTTTTTGGGACAGGAACAATGAGCAGTTCTTC. Translation: CASSFWDRNNEQFF.

The J gene is TRBJ2-1, the V gene TRBV10-3, with 10 positions matching TRBD1. The V gene end was trimmed by 2 bases and the J gene end by 2 bases; junction bases not matched to a gene: 3. Germline V gene sequence: CDR1 ENHRY, CDR2 SYGVKD. CDR3 length: 16 residues. Written as DNA, the CDR3 is TGTGCCATCAGTGAGGGTGGGACAGGGGCCTACAATGAGCAGTTCTTC. Translated, it gives CAISEGGTGAYNEQFF.

The rearrangement joins TRBV2 to TRBJ1-1, with TRBD1 matching 11 bases. The V segment lost 4 bases and the J segment 5 bases; nucleotides outside the gene matches: 6. The germline V gene encodes CDR1 SNHLY and CDR2 FYNNEI. The CDR3 contains 15 residues. This CDR3 is CASSASGTGGTEAFF. CDR3 nucleotide sequence: TGTGCCAGCAGTGCTTCCGGGACAGGGGGAACTGAAGCTTTCTTT.

The chain couples TRBV5-4 to TRBJ1-2; D is uncertain. From germline, CDR1 is SGHNT and CDR2 YYREEE (reference sequence). V was trimmed by 0 bases and J by 4 bases, leaving 4 bases between them. The CDR3 is 12 residues long. The CDR3 sequence is CASSLDRYGYTF. The CDR3 DNA reads as TGTGCCAGCAGCTTGGATCGCTATGGCTACACCTTC.

The gene calls are TRBV15 and TRBJ2-5; D is possibly TRBD2 (6 bases). V was clipped by 1 base and J by 4 bases, with 10 bases between them. The CDR3 runs 14 residues. Looked up from germline, CDR1 is LNHNV and CDR2 is YYDKDF (reference sequence). The CDR3 nucleotides read TGTGCCACCAGCAGAGGAGGGGAGGCAGAGACCCAGTACTTC. It is translated as CATSRGGEAETQYF.

CDR3 protein: CASSLLQRMNTEAFF. DNA of the CDR3: TGTGCCAGCAGCCTTCTCCAGAGGATGAACACTGAAGCTTTCTTT. The J gene is TRBJ1-1, the V gene TRBV2; no clear D gene. Trimming removed 6 bases from V and 0 bases from J, with 14 bases in between. CDR1 SNHLY and CDR2 FYNNEI come from the germline V gene. CDR3 size: 15 residues.

This clone was counted a single time. The chain combines TRBV5-4 with TRBJ2-1, with 7 bases matching TRBD2. The germline V gene has CDR1 SGHNT and CDR2 YYREEE (reference sequence). The CDR3 runs to 15 residues. J gave up 3 bases and V 2 bases, and 5 bases lay outside the gene matches. Here the CDR3 DNA reads TGTGCCAGCAGCTTCCGCCTAGCGGACTACAATGAGCAGTTCTTC. Amino acids: CASSFRLADYNEQFF.

The rearrangement joins TRBV27 to TRBJ2-1; the match to TRBD1 covers 8 bases. The V gene end was trimmed by 8 bases and the J gene end by 7 bases; junction bases not matched to a gene: 10. The CDR3 runs to 14 residues. Germline CDR1 reads MNHEY; CDR2 reads SMNVEV (reference sequence). CDR3 in amino acids: CASHQGQGRNEQFF. CDR3 nucleotides: TGTGCCAGCCACCAAGGACAGGGCCGGAATGAGCAGTTCTTC.